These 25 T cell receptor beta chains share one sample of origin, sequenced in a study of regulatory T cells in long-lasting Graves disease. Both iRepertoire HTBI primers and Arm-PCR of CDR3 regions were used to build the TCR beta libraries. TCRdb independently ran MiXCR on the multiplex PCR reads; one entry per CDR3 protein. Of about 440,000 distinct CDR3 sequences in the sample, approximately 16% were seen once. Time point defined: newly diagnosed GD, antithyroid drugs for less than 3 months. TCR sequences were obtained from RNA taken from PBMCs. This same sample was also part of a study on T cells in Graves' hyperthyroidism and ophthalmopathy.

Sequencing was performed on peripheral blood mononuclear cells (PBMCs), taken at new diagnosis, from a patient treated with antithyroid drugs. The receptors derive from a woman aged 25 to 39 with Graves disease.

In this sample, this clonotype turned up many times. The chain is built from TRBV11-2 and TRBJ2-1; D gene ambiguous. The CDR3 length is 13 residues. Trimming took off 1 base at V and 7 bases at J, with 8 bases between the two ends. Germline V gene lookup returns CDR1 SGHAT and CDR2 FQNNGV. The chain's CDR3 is CASSLAPANEQFF. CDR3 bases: TGTGCCAGCAGCTTAGCCCCCGCTAATGAGCAGTTCTTC.

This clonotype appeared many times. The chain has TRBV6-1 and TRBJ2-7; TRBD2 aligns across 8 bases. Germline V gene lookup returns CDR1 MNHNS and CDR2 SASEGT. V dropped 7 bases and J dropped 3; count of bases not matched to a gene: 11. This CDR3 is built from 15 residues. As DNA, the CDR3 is TGTGCCAGCAACACCCATAGGAGCGGGGGCTACGAGCAGTACTTC. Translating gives CASNTHRSGGYEQYF.

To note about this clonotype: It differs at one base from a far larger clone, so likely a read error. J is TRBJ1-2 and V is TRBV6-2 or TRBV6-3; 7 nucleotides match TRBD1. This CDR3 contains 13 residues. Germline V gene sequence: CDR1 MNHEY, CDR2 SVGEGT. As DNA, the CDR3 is TGTGCCAGCAGGTCACAGGGGAACTATGGCCACACCTTC. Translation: CASRSQGNYGHTF.

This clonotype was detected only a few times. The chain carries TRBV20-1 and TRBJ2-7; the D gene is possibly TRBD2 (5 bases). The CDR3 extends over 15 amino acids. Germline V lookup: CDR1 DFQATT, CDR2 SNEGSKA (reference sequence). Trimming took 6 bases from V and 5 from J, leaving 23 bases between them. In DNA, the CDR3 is TGCAGTGCCGGTCGTTTGGGGAGTGGTGGGAACGAGCAGTACTTC. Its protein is CSAGRLGSGGNEQYF.

The CDR3, as DNA: TGCAGTGTAAATGACCCCTCTGTTTACGGGGTCGAGCAGTACTTC. Translated, it gives CSVNDPSVYGVEQYF. The chain combines TRBV20-1 with TRBJ2-7; tentatively, D is TRBD2 (5 bases). The V and J ends lost 7 bases and 6 bases respectively, with 25 bases between them. CDR1 and CDR2 from the germline V gene are DFQATT and SNEGSKA (reference sequence). The CDR3 has 15 amino acids.

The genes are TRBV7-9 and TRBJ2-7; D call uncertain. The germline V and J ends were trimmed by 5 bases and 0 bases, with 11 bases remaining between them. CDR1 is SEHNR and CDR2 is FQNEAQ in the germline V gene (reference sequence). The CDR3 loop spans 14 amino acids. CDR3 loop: CASSVQMSSYEQYF. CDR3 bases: TGTGCCAGCAGCGTGCAGATGAGCTCCTACGAGCAGTACTTC.

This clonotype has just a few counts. The CDR3 region is CASSYYGPRTGDNEQFF. CDR3 coding DNA: TGTGCCAGCAGCTATTATGGCCCCAGGACAGGGGACAATGAGCAGTTCTTC. The chain couples TRBV7-3 to TRBJ2-1; 9 bases map to TRBD1. The CDR3 length is 17 residues. Germline V gives CDR1 SGHTA, CDR2 FQGTGA. V was pared by 4 bases and J by 5 bases, with 12 bases of the junction left unmatched.

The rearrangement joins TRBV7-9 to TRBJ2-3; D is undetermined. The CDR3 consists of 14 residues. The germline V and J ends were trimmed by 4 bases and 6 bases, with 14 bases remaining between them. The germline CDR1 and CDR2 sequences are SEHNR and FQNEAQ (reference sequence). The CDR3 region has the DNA TGTGCCAGCAGCTCAGACCATTTCAGTGATACGCAGTATTTT. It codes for CASSSDHFSDTQYF.

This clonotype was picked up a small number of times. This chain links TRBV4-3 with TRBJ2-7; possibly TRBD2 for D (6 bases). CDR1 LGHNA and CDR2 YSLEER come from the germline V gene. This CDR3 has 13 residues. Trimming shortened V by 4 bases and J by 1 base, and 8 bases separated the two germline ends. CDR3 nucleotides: TGCGCCAGCAGCCGTGGGACTTCCTACGAGCAGTACTTC. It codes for CASSRGTSYEQYF.

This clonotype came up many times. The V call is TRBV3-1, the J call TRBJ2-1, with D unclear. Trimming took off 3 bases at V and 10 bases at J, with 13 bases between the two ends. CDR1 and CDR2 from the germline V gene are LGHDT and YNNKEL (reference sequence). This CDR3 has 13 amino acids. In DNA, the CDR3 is TGTGCCAGCAGCCAGCGTCCTACTAAGGAGCAGTTCTTC. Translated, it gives CASSQRPTKEQFF.

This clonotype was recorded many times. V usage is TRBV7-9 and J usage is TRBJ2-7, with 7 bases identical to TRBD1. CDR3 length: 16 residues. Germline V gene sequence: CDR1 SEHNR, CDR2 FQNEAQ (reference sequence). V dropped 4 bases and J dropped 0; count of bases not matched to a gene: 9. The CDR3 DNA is TGTGCCAGCAGCTCCTCGACAGGGCTGCGCTCCTACGAGCAGTACTTC. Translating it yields CASSSSTGLRSYEQYF.

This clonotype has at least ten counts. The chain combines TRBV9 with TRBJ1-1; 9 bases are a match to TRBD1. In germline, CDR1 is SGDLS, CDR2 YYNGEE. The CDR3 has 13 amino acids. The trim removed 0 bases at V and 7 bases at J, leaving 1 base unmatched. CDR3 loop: CASSVGTGDEAFF. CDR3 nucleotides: TGTGCCAGCAGCGTAGGGACAGGGGATGAAGCTTTCTTT.

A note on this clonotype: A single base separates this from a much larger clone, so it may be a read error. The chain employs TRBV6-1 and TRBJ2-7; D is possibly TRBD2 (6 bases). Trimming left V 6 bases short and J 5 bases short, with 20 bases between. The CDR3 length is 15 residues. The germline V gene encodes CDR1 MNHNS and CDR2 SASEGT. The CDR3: CASRQLAARLDEQYF. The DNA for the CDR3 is TGTGCCAGCAGGCAACTAGCTGCTCGTCTTGACGAGCAGTACTTC.

CDR3 sequence: CAIKSPKPGETQYF. The CDR3 bases are TGTGCCATCAAAAGCCCCAAACCGGGAGAGACCCAGTACTTC. This chain links TRBV10-3 with TRBJ2-5; D call uncertain. This CDR3 contains 14 residues. In germline, CDR1 is ENHRY, CDR2 SYGVKD. V was trimmed by 7 bases and J by 4 bases, leaving 16 bases between them.

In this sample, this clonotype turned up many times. CDR3 in amino acids: CASSFLGRSAGRNTEAFF. The CDR3 DNA follows: TGCGCCAGCAGCTTTCTCGGCCGGTCGGCAGGGCGGAACACTGAAGCTTTCTTT. This rearrangement joins TRBV5-1 to TRBJ1-1, with a possible D match to TRBD1 (5 bases). The CDR3 length is 18 residues. Germline V gives CDR1 SGHRS, CDR2 YFSETQ. Trimming took 2 bases from V and 1 from J, leaving 21 bases between them.

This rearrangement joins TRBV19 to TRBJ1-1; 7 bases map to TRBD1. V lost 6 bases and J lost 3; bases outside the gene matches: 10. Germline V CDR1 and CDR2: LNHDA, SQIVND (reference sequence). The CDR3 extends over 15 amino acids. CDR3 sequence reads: CASRHGTATYTEAFF. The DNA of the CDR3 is TGTGCCAGTAGGCACGGGACAGCGACTTACACTGAAGCTTTCTTT.

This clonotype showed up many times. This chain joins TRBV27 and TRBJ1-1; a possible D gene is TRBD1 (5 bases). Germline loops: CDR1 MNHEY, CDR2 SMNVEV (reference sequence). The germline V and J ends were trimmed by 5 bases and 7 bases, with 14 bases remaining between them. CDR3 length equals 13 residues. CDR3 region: CASSNPAGSEAFF. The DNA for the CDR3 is TGTGCCAGCAGTAACCCCGCAGGGAGTGAAGCTTTCTTT.

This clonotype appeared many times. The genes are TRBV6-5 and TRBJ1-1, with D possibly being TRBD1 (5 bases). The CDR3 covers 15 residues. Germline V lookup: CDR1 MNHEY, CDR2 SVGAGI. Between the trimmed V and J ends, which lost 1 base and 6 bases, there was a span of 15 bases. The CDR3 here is CASSYYPGRFAEAFF. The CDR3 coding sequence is TGTGCCAGCAGTTACTATCCGGGACGATTTGCTGAAGCTTTCTTT.

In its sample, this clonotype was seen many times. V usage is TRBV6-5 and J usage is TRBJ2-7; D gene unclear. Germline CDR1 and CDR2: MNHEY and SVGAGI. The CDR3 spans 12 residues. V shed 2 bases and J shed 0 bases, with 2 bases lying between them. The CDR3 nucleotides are TGTGCCAGCAGTTACCCCTCCTACGAGCAGTACTTC. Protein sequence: CASSYPSYEQYF.

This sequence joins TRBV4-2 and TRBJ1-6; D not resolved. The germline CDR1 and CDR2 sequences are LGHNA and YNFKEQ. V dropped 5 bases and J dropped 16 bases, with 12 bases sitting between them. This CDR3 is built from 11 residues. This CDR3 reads CASSKTRVLHF. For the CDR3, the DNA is TGTGCCAGCAGCAAAACGAGGGTTCTCCACTTT.

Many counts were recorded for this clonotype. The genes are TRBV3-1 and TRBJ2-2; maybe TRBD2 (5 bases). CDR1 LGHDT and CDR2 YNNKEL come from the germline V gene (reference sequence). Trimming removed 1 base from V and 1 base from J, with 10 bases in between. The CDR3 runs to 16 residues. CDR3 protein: CASSQGLGRNTGELFF. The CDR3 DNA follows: TGTGCCAGCAGCCAAGGGCTAGGGAGGAACACCGGGGAGCTGTTTTTT.

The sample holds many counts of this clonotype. The CDR3 DNA reads as TGTGCCATCAGTGAGTCCCCTAGCGGGAGGGGGTACGAGCAGTACTTC. It yields the protein CAISESPSGRGYEQYF. V is TRBV10-3 and J is TRBJ2-7, with 12 nucleotides matching TRBD2. J lost 4 bases, V lost 0 bases, and 4 bases had no gene match. The CDR3 sequence is 16 residues long. Looked up from germline, CDR1 is ENHRY and CDR2 is SYGVKD.

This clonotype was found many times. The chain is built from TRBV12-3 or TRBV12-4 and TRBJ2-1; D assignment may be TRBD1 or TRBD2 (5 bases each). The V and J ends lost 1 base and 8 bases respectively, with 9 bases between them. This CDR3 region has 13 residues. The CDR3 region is CASSLERGDEQFF. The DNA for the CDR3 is TGTGCCAGCAGTTTAGAACGAGGGGATGAGCAGTTCTTC.

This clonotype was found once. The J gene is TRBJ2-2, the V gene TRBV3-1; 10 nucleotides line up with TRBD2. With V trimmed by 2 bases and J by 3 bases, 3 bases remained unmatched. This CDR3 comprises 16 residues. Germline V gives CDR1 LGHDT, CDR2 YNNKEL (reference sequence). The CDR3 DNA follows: TGTGCCAGCAGCCAAAAACTAGCGGGACACACCGGGGAGCTGTTTTTT. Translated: CASSQKLAGHTGELFF.

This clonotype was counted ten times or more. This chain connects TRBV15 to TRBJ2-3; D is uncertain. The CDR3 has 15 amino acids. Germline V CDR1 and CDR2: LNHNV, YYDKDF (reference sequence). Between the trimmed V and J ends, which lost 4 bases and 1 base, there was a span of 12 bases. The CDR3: CATSMPPPRTDTQYF. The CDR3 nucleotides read TGTGCCACCAGCATGCCCCCGCCCCGCACAGATACGCAGTATTTT.